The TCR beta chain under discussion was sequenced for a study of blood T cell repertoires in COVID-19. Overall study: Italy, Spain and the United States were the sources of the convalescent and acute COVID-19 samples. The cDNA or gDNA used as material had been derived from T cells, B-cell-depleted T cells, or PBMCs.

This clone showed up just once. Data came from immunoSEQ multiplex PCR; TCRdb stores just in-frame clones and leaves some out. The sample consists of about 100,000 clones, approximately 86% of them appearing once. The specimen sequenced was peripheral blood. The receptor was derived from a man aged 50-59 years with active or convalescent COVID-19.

CDR3 loop: CASSVVGGEKLFF. The CDR3 DNA sequence: TGTGCCAGCAGCGTAGTAGGAGGGGAAAAACTGTTTTTT. The genes are TRBV9 and TRBJ1-4; no definite D call. The ends were cut back, 0 bases at V and 8 bases at J, with 8 bases in the middle. The CDR3 extends over 13 amino acids. Germline CDR1 is SGDLS and CDR2 is YYNGEE.